This T cell receptor beta chain was captured by sequencing in a study of OX40 agonist ivuxolimab in advanced cancers. Overall study context: Age averaged 60 years (range roughly 20 to 90), and roughly 80% were male.

Here immunoSEQ multiplex PCR was the method, and the copy in TCRdb shows in-frame clones only, minus some. The sample has around 69,000 clones, 75% to 90% seen once; the top ten hold about 6.3%. The CDR3 covers 15 residues. With V trimmed by 5 bases and J by 0 bases, 4 bases remained unmatched. Germline CDR1 GTSNPN, CDR2 SVGIG (reference sequence). Here the sequenced sample was CD4+ or CD8+ T cells sorted from blood, taken in a trial of the OX40 agonist ivuxolimab. The chain couples TRBV30 to TRBJ2-3; 11 nucleotides agree with TRBD2. This receptor was taken from an adult with an advanced solid tumor such as melanoma, head and neck, liver or kidney cancer. The chain's CDR3 is CAWGLAGGSTDTQYF. In nucleotides, the CDR3 is TGTGCCTGGGGCCTAGCGGGGGGTAGCACAGATACGCAGTATTTT.